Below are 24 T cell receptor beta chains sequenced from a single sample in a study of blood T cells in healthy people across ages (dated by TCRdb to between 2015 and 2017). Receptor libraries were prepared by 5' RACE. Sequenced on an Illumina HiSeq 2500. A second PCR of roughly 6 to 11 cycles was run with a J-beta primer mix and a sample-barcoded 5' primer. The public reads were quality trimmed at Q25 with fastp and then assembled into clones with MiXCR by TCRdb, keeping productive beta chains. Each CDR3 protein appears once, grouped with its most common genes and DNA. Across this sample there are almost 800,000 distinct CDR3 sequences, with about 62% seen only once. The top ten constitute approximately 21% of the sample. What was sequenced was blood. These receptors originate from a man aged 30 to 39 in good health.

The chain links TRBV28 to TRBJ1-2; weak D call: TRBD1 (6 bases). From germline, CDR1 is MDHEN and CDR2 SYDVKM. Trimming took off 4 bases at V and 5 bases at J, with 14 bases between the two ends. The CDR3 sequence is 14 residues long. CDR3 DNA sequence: TGTGCCAGCAGTTCAGGGGACATAGGTTATGGCTACACCTTC. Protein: CASSSGDIGYGYTF.

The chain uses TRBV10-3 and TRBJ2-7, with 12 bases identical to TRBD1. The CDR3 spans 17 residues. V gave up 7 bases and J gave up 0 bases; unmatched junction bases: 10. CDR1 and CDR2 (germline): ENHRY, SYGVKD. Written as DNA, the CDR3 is TGTGCCATCATCCGGGACAGGGGGCTCCCAAGCTCCTACGAGCAGTACTTC. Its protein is CAIIRDRGLPSSYEQYF.

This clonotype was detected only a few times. The CDR3 DNA reads TGCAGCGTTGCACGGGACACGCCCTACGAGCAGTACTTC. Its protein is CSVARDTPYEQYF. The V and J genes are TRBV29-1 and TRBJ2-7, with a weak D call TRBD1 (6 bases). Germline V gene lookup returns CDR1 SQVTM and CDR2 ANQGSEA. Trimming removed 4 bases from V and 2 bases from J, with 12 bases in between. The CDR3 has 13 amino acids.

DNA of the CDR3: TGTGCCAGCAGTTTTTCCCCGGGGGCCCAAGAGACCCAGTACTTC. Its translation is CASSFSPGAQETQYF. The J gene is TRBJ2-5, the V gene TRBV6-5; D tentatively reads TRBD1 or TRBD2 (6 bases each). Germline loops: CDR1 MNHEY, CDR2 SVGAGI. The CDR3 runs 15 residues. Trimming stripped 4 bases from V and 1 base from J, with 13 bases between.

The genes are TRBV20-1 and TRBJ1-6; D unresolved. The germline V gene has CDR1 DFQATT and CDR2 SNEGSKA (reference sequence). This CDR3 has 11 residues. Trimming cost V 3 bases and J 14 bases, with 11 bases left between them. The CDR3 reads CSASAGHTLHF. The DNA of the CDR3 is TGCAGTGCTAGTGCAGGTCATACCCTCCACTTT.

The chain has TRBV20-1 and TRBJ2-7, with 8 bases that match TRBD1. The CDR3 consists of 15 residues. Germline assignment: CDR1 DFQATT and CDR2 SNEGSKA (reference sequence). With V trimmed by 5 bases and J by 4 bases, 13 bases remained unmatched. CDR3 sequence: CSAHSRTGSIYEQYF. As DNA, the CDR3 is TGCAGTGCTCACTCCAGGACAGGGTCTATATACGAGCAGTACTTC.

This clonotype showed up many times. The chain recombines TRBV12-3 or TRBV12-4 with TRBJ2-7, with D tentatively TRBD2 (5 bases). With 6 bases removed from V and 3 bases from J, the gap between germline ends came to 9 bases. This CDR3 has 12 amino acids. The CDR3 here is CASSRGNYEQYF. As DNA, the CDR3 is TGTGCCAGCAGCCGAGGGAACTACGAGCAGTACTTC.

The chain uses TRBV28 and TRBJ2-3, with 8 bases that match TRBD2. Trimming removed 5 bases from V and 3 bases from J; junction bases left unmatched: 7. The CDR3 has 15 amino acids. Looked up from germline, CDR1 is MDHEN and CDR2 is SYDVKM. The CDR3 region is CASSHTGGRTDTQYF. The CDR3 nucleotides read TGTGCCAGCAGTCACACGGGCGGGAGGACAGATACGCAGTATTTT.

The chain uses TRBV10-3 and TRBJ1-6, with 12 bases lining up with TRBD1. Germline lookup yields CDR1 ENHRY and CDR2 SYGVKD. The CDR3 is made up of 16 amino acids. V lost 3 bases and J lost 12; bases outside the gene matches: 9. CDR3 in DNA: TGTGCCATCAGTGACCGGGACAGGGGGCCGGGAGGACCCCTCCACTTT. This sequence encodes CAISDRDRGPGGPLHF.

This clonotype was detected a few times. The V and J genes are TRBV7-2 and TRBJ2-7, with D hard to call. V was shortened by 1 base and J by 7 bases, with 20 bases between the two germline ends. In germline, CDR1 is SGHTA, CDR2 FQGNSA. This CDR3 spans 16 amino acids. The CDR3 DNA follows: TGTGCCAGCAGCTTAGGGGATAGACTCTACTACTGGGAGCAGTACTTC. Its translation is CASSLGDRLYYWEQYF. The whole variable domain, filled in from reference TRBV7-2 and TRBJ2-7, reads GAGVSQSPSNKVTEKGKDVELRCDPISGHTALYWYRQSLGQGLEFLIYFQGNSAPDKSGLPSDRFSAERTGGSVSTLTIQRTQQEDSAVYLCASSLGDRLYYWEQYFGPGTRLTVT.

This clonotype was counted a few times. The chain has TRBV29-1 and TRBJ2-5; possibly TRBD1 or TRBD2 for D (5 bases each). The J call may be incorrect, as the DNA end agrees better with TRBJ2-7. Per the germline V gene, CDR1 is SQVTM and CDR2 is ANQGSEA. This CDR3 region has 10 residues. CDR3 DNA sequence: TGCAGCGCTGGGGGAGTCGAGCAGTACTTC. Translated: CSAGGVEQYF.

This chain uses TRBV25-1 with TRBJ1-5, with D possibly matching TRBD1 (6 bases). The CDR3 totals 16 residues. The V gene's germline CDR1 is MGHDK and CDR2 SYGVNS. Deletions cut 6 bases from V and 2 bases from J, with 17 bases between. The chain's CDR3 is CASSPGPGAGNQPQHF. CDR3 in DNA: TGTGCCAGCAGCCCCGGTCCAGGGGCCGGCAATCAGCCCCAGCATTTT.

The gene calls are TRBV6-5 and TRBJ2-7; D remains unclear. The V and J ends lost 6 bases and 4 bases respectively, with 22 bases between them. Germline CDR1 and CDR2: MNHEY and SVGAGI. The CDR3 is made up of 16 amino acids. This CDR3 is CASSLLSNLASYEQYF. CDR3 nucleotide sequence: TGTGCCAGCAGCCTACTATCCAATCTGGCGTCGTACGAGCAGTACTTC.

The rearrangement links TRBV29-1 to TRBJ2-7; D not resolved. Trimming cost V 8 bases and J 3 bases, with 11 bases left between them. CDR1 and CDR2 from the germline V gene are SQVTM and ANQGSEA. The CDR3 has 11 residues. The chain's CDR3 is CSLKRCYEQYF. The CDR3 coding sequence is TGCAGCCTGAAAAGATGCTACGAGCAGTACTTC.

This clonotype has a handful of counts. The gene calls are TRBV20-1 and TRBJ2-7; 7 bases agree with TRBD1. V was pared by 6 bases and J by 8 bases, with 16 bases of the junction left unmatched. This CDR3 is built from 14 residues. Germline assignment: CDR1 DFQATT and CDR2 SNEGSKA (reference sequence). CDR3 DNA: TGCAGTGCGACCGGGCCCGGGACAGACATCCAGCAGTACTTC. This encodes CSATGPGTDIQQYF.

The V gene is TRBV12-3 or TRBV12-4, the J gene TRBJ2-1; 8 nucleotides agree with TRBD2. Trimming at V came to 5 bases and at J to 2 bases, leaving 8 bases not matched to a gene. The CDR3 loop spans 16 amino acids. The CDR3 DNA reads TGTGCCAGCAGTCCCCAAGGACTAGCAACCTACAATGAGCAGTTCTTC. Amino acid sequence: CASSPQGLATYNEQFF.

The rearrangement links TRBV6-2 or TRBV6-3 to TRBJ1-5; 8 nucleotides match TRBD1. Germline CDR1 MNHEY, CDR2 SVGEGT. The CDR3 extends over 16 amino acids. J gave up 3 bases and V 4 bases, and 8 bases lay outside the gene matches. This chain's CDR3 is CASSLTGQGNNQPQHF. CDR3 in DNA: TGTGCCAGCAGTTTGACCGGACAGGGCAACAATCAGCCCCAGCATTTT.

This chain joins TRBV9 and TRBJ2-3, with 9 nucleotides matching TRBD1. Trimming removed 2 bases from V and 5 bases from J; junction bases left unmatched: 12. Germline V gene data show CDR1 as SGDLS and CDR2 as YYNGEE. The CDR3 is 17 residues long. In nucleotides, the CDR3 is TGTGCCAGCAGCGTGGGACAGGGCTTTGCTAGCGGAGATACGCAGTATTTT. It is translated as CASSVGQGFASGDTQYF.

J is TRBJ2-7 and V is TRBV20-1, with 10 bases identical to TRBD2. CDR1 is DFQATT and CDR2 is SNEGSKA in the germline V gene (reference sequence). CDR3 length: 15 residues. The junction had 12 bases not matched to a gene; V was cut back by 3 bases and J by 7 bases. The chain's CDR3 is CSARKREGSGDEQYF. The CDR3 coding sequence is TGCAGTGCTAGGAAGCGGGAGGGTTCGGGCGATGAGCAGTACTTC.

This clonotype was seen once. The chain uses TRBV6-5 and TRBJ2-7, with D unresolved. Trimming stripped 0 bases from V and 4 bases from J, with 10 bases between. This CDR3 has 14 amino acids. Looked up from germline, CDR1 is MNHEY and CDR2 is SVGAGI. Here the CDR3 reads CASSYSEDGYEQYF. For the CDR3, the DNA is TGTGCCAGCAGTTACTCTGAGGACGGGTACGAGCAGTACTTC.

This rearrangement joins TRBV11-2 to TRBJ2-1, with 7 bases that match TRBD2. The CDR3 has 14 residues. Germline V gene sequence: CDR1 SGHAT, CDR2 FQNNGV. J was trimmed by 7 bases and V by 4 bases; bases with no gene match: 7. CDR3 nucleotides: TGTGCCAGCAGCTGGGCCCCACTAGCGAATGAGCAGTTCTTC. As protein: CASSWAPLANEQFF.

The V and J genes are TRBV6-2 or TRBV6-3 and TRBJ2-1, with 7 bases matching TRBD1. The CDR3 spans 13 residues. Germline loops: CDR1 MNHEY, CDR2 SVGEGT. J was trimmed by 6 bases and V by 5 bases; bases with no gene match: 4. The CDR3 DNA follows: TGTGCCAGCAGTACAGGGGTTTTCAATGAGCAGTTCTTC. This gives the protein CASSTGVFNEQFF.

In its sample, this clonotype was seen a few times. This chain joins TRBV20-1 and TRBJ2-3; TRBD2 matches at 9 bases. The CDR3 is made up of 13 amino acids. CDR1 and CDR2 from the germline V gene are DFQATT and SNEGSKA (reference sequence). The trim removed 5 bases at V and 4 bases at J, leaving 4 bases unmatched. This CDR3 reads CSAETSGADTQYF. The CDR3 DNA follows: TGCAGTGCTGAGACTAGCGGTGCAGATACGCAGTATTTT.

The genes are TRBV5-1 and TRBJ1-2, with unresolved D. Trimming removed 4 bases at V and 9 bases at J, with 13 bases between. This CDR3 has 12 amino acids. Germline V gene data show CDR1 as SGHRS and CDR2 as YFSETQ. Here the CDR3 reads CASSPGVLSYTF. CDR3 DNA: TGCGCCAGCAGCCCAGGAGTGCTGAGCTACACCTTC.